Below are 26 T cell receptor gamma chains sequenced from a single sample in a study of Vδ1+ human thymocytes. Study-level findings and limits: In the thymus, TRG and TRD repertoires looked highly polyclonal with Gaussian CDR3 lengths.

Extracted RNA was reverse transcribed into cDNA. Multiplex PCR used pooled V-gene forward primers and a constant-region reverse primer to amplify CDR3s. TCRdb re-identified clones in the multiplex PCR reads via CATT. The sample contains around 30,000 gamma-chain clones, over 15% of which appear only once. What these receptors recognize is not known. Sample: Vdelta1+ gamma-delta thymocytes from the thymus. Subset of the sample: FACS-sorted CD3+ TCRalphabeta- TCRVdelta1+ TCRVdelta2- thymocytes. The receptors derive from a boy less than two years old who had congenital heart surgery.

This rearrangement joins TRGV3 to TRGJ1 or TRGJ2. V shed 0 bases, J shed 3 bases, and the junction held 8 bases outside the gene matches. CDR1 and CDR2 from the germline V gene are VTNTFY and YDVSTARD (reference sequence). The CDR3 runs 15 residues. The CDR3 DNA reads TGTGCCACCTGGGACAGGCCCCCTACTTATTATAAGAAACTCTTT. Protein sequence: CATWDRPPTYYKKLF.

This clone was recorded a few times. The rearrangement links TRGV4 to TRGJ1 or TRGJ2. J lost 3 bases, V lost 2 bases, and 16 bases had no gene match. Per the germline V gene, CDR1 is EGSTGY and CDR2 is YDSYTSSV. The CDR3 has 17 residues. The CDR3 region has the DNA TGTGCCACCTGGGATGAAGACCTATCCTGGGGTTATTATAAGAAACTCTTT. It is translated as CATWDEDLSWGYYKKLF.

This chain connects TRGV2 to TRGJ1 or TRGJ2. Germline V gene data show CDR1 as EGSNGY and CDR2 as YDSYNSKV. Germline trimming cut 2 bases from V and 12 bases from J; bases unmatched to any gene: 13. The CDR3 spans 13 residues. Here the CDR3 reads CATWDASFDGKLF. The DNA of the CDR3 is TGTGCCACCTGGGACGCCTCCTTCGATGGGAAACTCTTT.

This clone was found a few times. This sequence may be a read error, since a much larger clone differs from it by one base. J is TRGJ1 or TRGJ2 and V is TRGV3. This CDR3 has 12 amino acids. J gave up 6 bases and V 1 base, and 3 bases lay outside the gene matches. Germline-derived CDR1 and CDR2 are VTNTFY and YDVSTARD (reference sequence). The CDR3 bases are TGTGCCACCTGGGACAGCCTTTATAAGAAACTCTTT. Translation gives CATWDSLYKKLF.

The chain combines TRGV2 with TRGJ1 or TRGJ2. Germline V CDR1 and CDR2: EGSNGY, YDSYNSKV. The CDR3 spans 15 residues. J lost 6 bases, V lost 0 bases, and 11 bases had no gene match. CDR3 protein: CATWDGPSMAYKKLF. The CDR3, as DNA: TGTGCCACCTGGGACGGGCCGAGTATGGCTTATAAGAAACTCTTT.

This clone was observed a handful of times. The genes are TRGV5 and TRGJ1 or TRGJ2. Trimming took 2 bases from V and 9 from J; bases not matched to a gene: 4. CDR1 VINAFY and CDR2 YDVSNSKD come from the germline V gene. The CDR3 totals 11 residues. CDR3 loop: CATWDTLKKLF. For the CDR3, the DNA is TGTGCCACCTGGGACACACTTAAGAAACTCTTT.

In this sample, this clone turned up a few times. This specimen includes other DNA sequences encoding the same CDR3. The V call is TRGV5, the J call TRGJ1 or TRGJ2. The CDR3 has 11 amino acids. Germline CDR1 reads VINAFY; CDR2 reads YDVSNSKD. With 0 bases clipped from V and 12 bases from J, the junction kept 5 bases outside the gene matches. This CDR3 is CATWDRRRKLF. The CDR3 bases are TGTGCCACCTGGGACAGGCGTCGGAAACTCTTT.

This clone was observed a handful of times. Other DNA sequences within the sample encode an identical CDR3. The chain combines TRGV2 with TRGJ1 or TRGJ2. V lost 0 bases, J lost 1 base, and 3 bases stayed unmatched. Germline loops: CDR1 EGSNGY, CDR2 YDSYNSKV. The CDR3 has 14 residues. The chain's CDR3 is CATWDGTNYYKKLF. CDR3 DNA sequence: TGTGCCACCTGGGACGGGACAAATTATTATAAGAAACTCTTT.

This clone has a handful of counts. The V gene is TRGV8, the J gene TRGJ1 or TRGJ2. V lost 5 bases to trimming and J lost 7 bases; unmatched junction nucleotides: 8. Germline V gives CDR1 VENAVY, CDR2 YDSYNSRV. This CDR3 is 12 amino acids long. The CDR3 coding sequence is TGTGCCACCTGGGGCGAGTACTATAAGAAACTCTTT. Translation: CATWGEYYKKLF.

This clone was detected once. The sample has other DNA sequences that encode this CDR3 too. The V gene is TRGV9, the J gene TRGJ1 or TRGJ2. V trimming: 3 bases; J trimming: 0 bases; junction bases outside the gene matches: 5. The CDR3 runs 14 residues. The V gene's germline CDR1 is GITISATS and CDR2 ISYDGTV (reference sequence). The CDR3 loop is CALWEPSNYYKKLF. The CDR3 region has the DNA TGTGCCTTGTGGGAGCCGTCGAATTATTATAAGAAACTCTTT.

The chain is built from TRGV3 and TRGJ1 or TRGJ2. This CDR3 is built from 14 residues. With 2 bases clipped from V and 7 bases from J, the junction kept 11 bases outside the gene matches. CDR1 and CDR2 (germline): VTNTFY, YDVSTARD (reference sequence). The CDR3 DNA reads TGTGCCACCTGGGACACCTTACTCTGCTATAAGAAACTCTTT. Translated: CATWDTLLCYKKLF.

The chain links TRGV9 to TRGJ1 or TRGJ2. The CDR3 is made up of 14 amino acids. With V trimmed by 0 bases and J by 3 bases, 5 bases remained unmatched. From germline, CDR1 is GITISATS and CDR2 ISYDGTV (reference sequence). Here the CDR3 DNA reads TGTGCCTTGTGGGAGGTGCCCGCTTATTATAAGAAACTCTTT. This encodes CALWEVPAYYKKLF.

Remarks on this clone: Other DNA sequences of this sample code for an identical CDR3. V usage is TRGV5 and J usage is TRGJ1 or TRGJ2. The germline gives CDR1 VINAFY, CDR2 YDVSNSKD. V shed 0 bases, J shed 0 bases, and the junction held 5 bases outside the gene matches. This CDR3 comprises 15 residues. The CDR3 reads CATWDRPLNYYKKLF. CDR3 sequence (DNA): TGTGCCACCTGGGACAGGCCCTTGAATTATTATAAGAAACTCTTT.

The V and J genes are TRGV2 and TRGJP1. The CDR3 has 12 residues. Germline values: CDR1 EGSNGY, CDR2 YDSYNSKV. The V gene end was trimmed by 5 bases and the J gene end by 12 bases; junction bases not matched to a gene: 9. The CDR3 protein is CATWAPGGFKIF. CDR3 in DNA: TGTGCCACCTGGGCTCCCGGTGGGTTCAAGATATTT.

This clone was counted a few times. The chain recombines TRGV9 with TRGJP2. This CDR3 contains 13 residues. J gave up 6 bases and V 1 base, and 2 bases lay outside the gene matches. From germline, CDR1 is GITISATS and CDR2 ISYDGTV (reference sequence). The CDR3: CALWEVGDWIKTF. The CDR3 DNA reads TGTGCCTTGTGGGAGGTTGGTGATTGGATCAAGACGTTT.

Only a few counts were recorded for this clone. Other DNA sequences in this specimen translate into the identical CDR3. The gene calls are TRGV9 and TRGJP. This CDR3 has 17 residues. V was clipped by 1 base and J by 4 bases; unmatched bases: 4. Germline loops: CDR1 GITISATS, CDR2 ISYDGTV (reference sequence). The chain's CDR3 is CALWEVPQELGKKIKVF. Written as DNA, the CDR3 is TGTGCCTTGTGGGAGGTCCCACAAGAGTTGGGCAAAAAAATCAAGGTATTT.

The chain combines TRGV9 with TRGJP2. CDR1 is GITISATS and CDR2 is ISYDGTV in the germline V gene (reference sequence). The CDR3 spans 17 residues. V gave up 2 bases and J gave up 0 bases; unmatched junction bases: 9. CDR3 sequence reads: CALWEAHLYSSDWIKTF. CDR3 DNA: TGTGCCTTGTGGGAGGCCCACCTTTATAGTAGTGATTGGATCAAGACGTTT.

The chain recombines TRGV2 with TRGJP1. The germline gives CDR1 EGSNGY, CDR2 YDSYNSKV. The CDR3 sequence is 15 residues long. V was clipped by 1 base and J by 3 bases; unmatched bases: 5. In DNA form, the CDR3 reads TGTGCCACCTGGGACGGCACTTCCACTGGTTGGTTCAAGATATTT. Residues: CATWDGTSTGWFKIF.

This rearrangement joins TRGV9 to TRGJ1 or TRGJ2. This CDR3 contains 13 residues. V was pared by 5 bases and J by 0 bases, with 4 bases of the junction left unmatched. Germline-derived CDR1 and CDR2 are GITISATS and ISYDGTV (reference sequence). CDR3: CALWGQNYYKKLF. The CDR3 nucleotides are TGTGCCTTGTGGGGGCAGAATTATTATAAGAAACTCTTT.

The V and J genes are TRGV5 and TRGJP2. The V gene end was trimmed by 1 base and the J gene end by 1 base; junction bases not matched to a gene: 0. The CDR3 totals 14 residues. In germline, CDR1 is VINAFY, CDR2 YDVSNSKD. CDR3 region: CATWDSSSDWIKTF. CDR3 sequence (DNA): TGTGCCACCTGGGACAGTAGTAGTGATTGGATCAAGACGTTT.

The sample holds a few counts of this clone. The rearrangement links TRGV8 to TRGJ1 or TRGJ2. The CDR3 extends over 12 amino acids. Germline V gene sequence: CDR1 VENAVY, CDR2 YDSYNSRV. V gave up 1 base and J gave up 10 bases; unmatched junction bases: 7. CDR3 in DNA: TGTGCCACCTGGGATAGTACGCGAAAGAAACTCTTT. Residues: CATWDSTRKKLF.

This clone has a handful of counts. This chain joins TRGV4 and TRGJ1 or TRGJ2. CDR1 is EGSTGY, CDR2 YDSYTSSV, per germline. The CDR3 is 13 residues long. V trimming: 5 bases; J trimming: 2 bases; junction bases outside the gene matches: 6. Here the CDR3 DNA reads TGTGCCACCTGGGGTCCTGATTATTATAAGAAACTCTTT. As protein: CATWGPDYYKKLF.

This clone was counted a few times. A much larger clone differs from this one at a single base, so this may be a read error. This sequence joins TRGV4 and TRGJP2. Unmatched junction bases numbered 1, after V lost 6 bases and J lost 3 bases. Germline CDR1 EGSTGY, CDR2 YDSYTSSV. The CDR3 has 12 amino acids. In nucleotides, the CDR3 is TGTGCCACCTGGTGTAGTGATTGGATCAAGACGTTT. Amino acid sequence: CATWCSDWIKTF.

The table lists this clone with a few counts. This chain connects TRGV4 to TRGJ1 or TRGJ2. Germline-derived CDR1 and CDR2 are EGSTGY and YDSYTSSV. Losses at the gene ends were 0 bases for V and 12 bases for J; bases not matched to a gene: 5. The length of the CDR3 is 11 residues. CDR3 in amino acids: CATWDGHLKLF. Written as DNA, the CDR3 is TGTGCCACCTGGGATGGGCATTTGAAACTCTTT.

The chain recombines TRGV8 with TRGJ1 or TRGJ2. Germline V gene lookup returns CDR1 VENAVY and CDR2 YDSYNSRV. Trimming cost V 1 base and J 0 bases; bases outside gene matches: 3. This CDR3 has 14 amino acids. In DNA, the CDR3 is TGTGCCACCTGGGATAGAGCGAATTATTATAAGAAACTCTTT. Translation: CATWDRANYYKKLF.

On this clone itself: Other DNA sequences in the same sample also yield this CDR3. The J gene is TRGJ1 or TRGJ2, the V gene TRGV4. Germline assignment: CDR1 EGSTGY and CDR2 YDSYTSSV. The CDR3 contains 14 residues. With 0 bases clipped from V and 7 bases from J, the junction kept 9 bases outside the gene matches. The CDR3 here is CATWDGPSRYKKLF. CDR3 DNA sequence: TGTGCCACCTGGGATGGGCCTAGTCGATATAAGAAACTCTTT.